This TCR beta chain came from a study of Ad26.COV2.S vaccination and SARS-CoV-2 variants. Germline CDR1 reads MNHEY; CDR2 reads SVGAGI. Trimming shortened V by 0 bases and J by 3 bases, and 12 bases separated the two germline ends. The CDR3 is 15 residues long. This table comes from immunoSEQ multiplex PCR, and its TCRdb copy is limited to in-frame clones, with some not included. The sample yields around 350,000 clones, around 90% seen once. The specimen comprised peripheral blood, sampled after recovery from COVID-19. This chain links TRBV6-5 with TRBJ2-7; D remains unclear. This receptor was obtained from a human donor who had recovered from COVID-19. The CDR3 loop reads CASSYSTAGRYEQYF. CDR3 sequence (DNA): TGTGCCAGCAGTTACTCCACTGCCGGACGCTACGAGCAGTACTTC.